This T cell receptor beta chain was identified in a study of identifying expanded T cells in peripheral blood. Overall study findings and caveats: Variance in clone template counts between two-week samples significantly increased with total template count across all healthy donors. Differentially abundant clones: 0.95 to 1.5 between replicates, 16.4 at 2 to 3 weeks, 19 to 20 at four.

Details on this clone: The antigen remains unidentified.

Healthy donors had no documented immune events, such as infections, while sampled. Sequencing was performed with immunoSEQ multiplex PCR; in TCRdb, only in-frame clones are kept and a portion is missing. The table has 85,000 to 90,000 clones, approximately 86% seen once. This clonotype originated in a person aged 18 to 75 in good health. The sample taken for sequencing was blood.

DNA for the CDR3: TGTGCCAGCAGTTACTCGACAAGGTCCGGCCAGCCCCAGCATTTT. Translation: CASSYSTRSGQPQHF. The chain combines TRBV6-5 with TRBJ1-5, with D uncertain. The CDR3 is made up of 15 amino acids. Germline CDR1 and CDR2: MNHEY and SVGAGI. V gave up 0 bases and J gave up 7 bases, with 13 bases separating them.